This TCR beta chain was retrieved from a study of cytomegalovirus exposure and HLA in healthy donors (dated by TCRdb to 2016 to 2017). A note on the overall study: In an earlier analysis of 587 of the donors, around 290 Gb of sequence data and some 120 million unique TCR beta sequences from roughly 180 million T cells were reported. An early release covering roughly 600 HLA-typed donors comprised roughly 300 gigabases of sequencing data and about 90 million unique TCR sequences. Among the approximately 400 genotyped donors, about 85% belonged to the genetic ancestry cluster associated with self-reported Caucasian donors. The study aimed to test whether signatures of past pathogen exposure could be identified by cataloging public T cell receptors. The T cell repertoires of some 670 subjects were profiled by immunosequencing and related to cytomegalovirus serostatus. In addition to the first cohort of hundreds of subjects, a separate validation cohort of under 150 different subjects was used. The study combined high-throughput TCR immunosequencing, statistical association of individual TCRs with disease status, and machine learning to predict cytomegalovirus infection status. To study patterns of TCR occurrence, a later analysis re-analyzed previously published TCR beta repertoires from 666 donors and added high-resolution HLA genotyping. Rather than drawing on any new phenotypic data, the later analysis identified candidate immune exposures from TCR beta sequences and the way those sequences occurred across donors. To decide whether each TCR beta V gene segment behaved as functional or pseudogenic, an earlier analysis of some 600 of the donors relied on high-throughput TCR beta sequencing. Alongside the repertoire data, information on donor age, sex, ethnicity and CMV serostatus was compiled. Genome-wide SNP genotypes for about 55% of the roughly 670 donors were used in a later genetic analysis, which treated that subset as a discovery cohort. Every repertoire in the discovery cohort had been generated on one and the same sequencing platform. Both class I and class II loci were covered by HLA typing, at four-digit resolution. The number of typed donors differed by locus: about 620-640 for A, B, C, DRB1 and DQB1; 500 to 550 for DQA1; 606 for DPA1; and around 490 for DPB1. Four or five DR-DQ haplotypes were handled as single units for association and clustering, since linkage in the cohort was strong. Across about 370 genotyped donors of the cohort, an average of approximately 240,000 unique TCR beta nucleotide sequences per donor were sequenced, and approximately 19% of those sequences were non-productive. Beyond this particular receptor, the publication reports: Because HLA typing was missing for some donors at each locus, association tests included only the typed subset. In a later analysis, the rate of TCR association differed among HLA loci, with DRB1 alleles having the most associated TCRs and HLA-C alleles having the fewest. The sequencing pipeline was judged likely to have produced a cluster of highly shared sequence variants as a technical artifact. The classifier was reported to diagnose cytomegalovirus status with high specificity and sensitivity in both the original and validation cohorts. According to a later analysis, most CMV-associated TCR beta chains appeared to be HLA-restricted, and the HLA associations seemed to be driven largely by CMV exposure. Most TCR sequences were observed very rarely across donors, whereas some public TCRs were present in many individuals. In a later analysis, several top co-occurrence clusters were reported to appear linked to parvovirus B19, influenza, CMV and Epstein-Barr virus. The authors suggested that the approach could potentially be generalized to other disease states and immunological phenotypes. At a false discovery rate of 0.05, a later analysis linked under 20,000 TCR beta sequences to specific HLA alleles. Sequencing depth was assumed to be roughly uniform across donors in the presence/absence analyses, though that assumption may not hold. Because counts were too low, about 18 rarely observed V segments, including chromosome 9 orphons, were excluded from the earlier analysis of some 590 of the donors. CMV serostatus was the only immune exposure information available for the cohort. In vitro tests confirmed that a few of the cytomegalovirus-associated TCR beta chains recognize cytomegalovirus antigens. Some IMGT-functional V segments, including TRBV6-2 and TRBV6-3, could not be distinguished by the 87-base-pair reads and were therefore excluded. The study listed approximately 160 TCR beta chains as associated with cytomegalovirus. Compared with the roughly 700-donor mean, donors in an Asian-associated ancestry cluster had fewer N-insertions in productive TCRs, according to a later genetic analysis. Correlated functional status among segregating V segments might reflect linkage disequilibrium, but an unknown experimental factor could not be ruled out. An association between a missense DCLRE1C variant and V-gene and J-gene trimming of TCR beta chains was found in a later genetic analysis and replicated in an independent cohort. An earlier analysis of 587 of the donors showed that most TCR beta V segments appeared in productive rearrangements either about 90% or about 30% of the time, which broadly matched IMGT annotations. A further reported finding was that TCR beta sequences accurately predicted the HLA-A and HLA-B alleles for most subjects in the first cohort. Only TCR beta chains were sequenced in this cohort, and the absence of alpha or paired-chain data limited detectable features. When HLA alleles, especially DR and DQ, strongly co-occurred, TCR associations were difficult to assign to individual alleles. A later analysis found that HLA-associated TCR beta chains were more clonally expanded and had lower generation probabilities than equally common non-associated chains.

The cohort consisted of hundreds of healthy bone marrow donors. All cohort members were sampled while nominally healthy, although unrecorded immune exposures were likely present. The donor tested CMV seronegative, placing the donor among the 350 to 400 seronegative members of the cohort. A peripheral blood sample was collected from each donor, and TCR beta sequencing was performed on peripheral blood mononuclear cells. Genomic DNA was extracted from the blood cell samples with the Qiagen DNeasy Blood Extraction Kit. The CDR3 measures 12 amino acids from cysteine to phenylalanine. Left in the record is the CDR3 DNA by itself, 36 bases read in frame from the first base. According to the germline V gene (reference sequence), CDR1 reads SEHNR and CDR2 reads FQNEAQ. Compared with germline, V lacks 0 bases and J lacks 13 bases; bases without a gene match: 6. Library method: the immunoSEQ multiplex PCR assay. A mixture of 60 forward primers for TCR Vbeta segments and 13 reverse primers for TCR Jbeta segments was used in the multiplex PCR. A multiplex PCR assay on genomic DNA amplified the CDR3 region of rearranged TCR beta genes. On the Illumina HiSeq System, the amplified TCR beta libraries were sequenced as 87-base-pair reads. Regarding the original processing steps: Across the roughly 670 repertoires, a later analysis counted 75 million to 90 million unique TCR beta chains, 9.5 million to 12 million of which were shared by at least two donors. A nearest-neighbor algorithm error-corrected the raw reads and collapsed the reads into unique sequences, merging closely related sequences to remove PCR and sequencing errors. CDR3 sequences were aligned to IMGT reference sequences to assign V, D and J gene segments. For a sequence to be retained, a match of at least six nucleotides was required to both a V gene segment and a J gene segment. Rearrangements were called productive when the CDR3 lacked stop codons and stayed in frame with V and J; all others were non-productive. Following IMGT convention, CDR3 was defined as the stretch from the second conserved V-encoded cysteine to the conserved J-encoded phenylalanine. The earlier analysis of a few hundred of the donors excluded any sequence lacking an unambiguous match to a single V gene segment. In an earlier analysis of 450 to 700 of the donors, V segments were called functional above 56.7% productive rearrangements and were called segregating when the between-donor standard deviation exceeded 5%. A statistical classification framework was developed to diagnose cytomegalovirus status using the catalog of TCR beta chain sequences. In a later analysis, V and J genes were assigned by comparing TCR nucleotide sequences against IMGT/GENE-DB human TR gene sequences. The TCRdist pipeline was used in a later analysis to assign CDR3 sequences and most-parsimonious VDJ recombination scenarios. In a later analysis, every TCR beta chain was defined by the combination of its CDR3 amino acid sequence and its V-gene family, and reads without a unique V-gene family were dropped. A later analysis removed 592 highly shared, low-generation-probability nucleotide sequences to deal with suspected cross-contamination and a sequencing artifact. For each public chain, a later analysis derived a clonal expansion index from normalized ranks of inferred template counts within each repertoire. In a later analysis, generation probabilities were computed using a VDJ recombination model fitted to out-of-frame rearrangements, and the results were checked against IGoR. Hypergeometric tests were used in a later analysis to score TCR-TCR, TCR-HLA and TCR-CMV co-occurrence, with a repertoire-size bias correction applied to the TCR pairs. False discovery rates were estimated in a later analysis by permuting HLA or CMV assignments 20 times. In a later analysis, co-occurring TCRs were grouped using DBSCAN, with TCRdist sequence similarity added in when clustering inside HLA-allele-positive subsets. Repertoires with fewer than 30,000 or more than 120,000 public chains, plus five repertoires with anomalous nucleotide sharing, were excluded from co-occurrence clustering. The table comes from immuneACCESS by way of TCRdb, which keeps in-frame sequences with V and J called. Part of the clones is missing from these tables; in studies checked, under half for an unresolved V gene and the rest for unknown reasons. The V and J calls and clone size were taken over from that table, and D and trimming were inferred from the DNA. The sample table shows fewer than 45,000 clones, and around nine tenths are seen once. The ten largest clones take up 2% to 3% of the sample.

Regarding this clone: Its specific antigen is unknown. Base qualities are not recorded, but no much larger clone differs from it by a single base.

The V gene is TRBV7-9 and the J gene is TRBJ2-7; 7 bases in the middle match TRBD1. The specimen sequenced was PBMCs. The receptor was isolated from a woman younger than 30 in good health and CMV-seronegative. CDR3 sequence: CASSLADGTVYF. The DNA sequence reads TGTGCCAGCAGCTTAGCCGATGGGACAGTTTACTTC. Supplemented by the reference TRBV7-9 and TRBJ2-7 proteins around the CDR3, the complete variable domain is DTGVSQNPRHKITKRGQNVTFRCDPISEHNRLYWYRQTLGQGPEFLTYFQNEAQLEKSRLLSDRFSAERPKGSFSTLEIQRTEQGDSAMYLCASSLADGTVYFGPGTRLTVT.